Sequencing of this TCR beta chain was carried out in a study of read filtering for tumor transcriptome and immune sequencing. Study-level information: Fewer than 10 patients were R-ISS I, approximately 15 were R-ISS II, more than five were R-ISS III.

This clonotype was detected ten times or more. Its antigen remains unidentified. The library was built from roughly 400 ng RNA with molecular barcoded adaptors for alpha/delta and beta/gamma chains. TCRdb recomputed calls from the reads with MiXCR, one row per CDR3 protein. The sample has 55,000 to 60,000 distinct CDR3 sequences; roughly an eighth are singletons. The study's findings and limits: Compared with RNA-seq, IR-seq gave much higher clonotype depth and reliability.

CDR3 length: 14 residues. Germline CDR1 SQVTM, CDR2 ANQGSEA. The J segment lost 3 bases and the V segment lost 7 bases, leaving 9 bases of the junction unmatched. Sequencing was performed on a population of CD138-negative cells sorted from bone marrow. The chain is built from TRBV29-1 and TRBJ1-1; 9 bases fit TRBD1. The receptor was isolated from a donor over 35 with multiple myeloma. The CDR3 region is CSAITGGRDTEAFF. The CDR3 DNA follows: TGCAGCGCCATCACAGGGGGCAGGGACACTGAAGCTTTCTTT.